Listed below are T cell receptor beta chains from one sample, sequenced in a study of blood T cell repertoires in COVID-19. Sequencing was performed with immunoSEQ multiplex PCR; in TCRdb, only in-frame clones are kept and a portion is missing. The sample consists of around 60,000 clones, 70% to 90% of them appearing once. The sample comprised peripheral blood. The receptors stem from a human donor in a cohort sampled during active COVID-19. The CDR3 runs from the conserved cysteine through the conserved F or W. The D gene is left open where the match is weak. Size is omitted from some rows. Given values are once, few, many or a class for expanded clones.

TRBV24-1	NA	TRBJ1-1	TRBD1	CATRATGTGSARDTEAFF	TGTGCCACCAGAGCCACCGGGACAGGGAGTGCAAGGGACACTGAAGCTTTCTTT
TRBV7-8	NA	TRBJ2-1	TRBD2	CASTAGGQYNEQFF	TGTGCCAGCACCGCGGGAGGCCAGTACAATGAGCAGTTCTTC
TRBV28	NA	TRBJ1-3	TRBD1	CASRKQGASGNTIYF	TGTGCCAGCAGAAAACAGGGGGCCTCTGGAAACACCATATATTTT
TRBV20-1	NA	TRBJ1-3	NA	CSASRDGRDNTIYF	TGCAGTGCTAGTCGTGACGGGCGGGATAACACCATATATTTT
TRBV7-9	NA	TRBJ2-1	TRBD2	CASSLRLAGALPEGEQFF	TGTGCCAGCAGCTTACGCCTAGCGGGAGCTTTACCCGAGGGTGAGCAGTTCTTC
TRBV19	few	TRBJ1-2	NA	CASSIELNYGYTF	TGTGCCAGTAGTATAGAACTCAACTATGGCTACACCTTC
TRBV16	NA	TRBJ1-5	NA	CASSQSGGNQPQHF	TGTGCCAGCAGCCAATCAGGGGGCAATCAGCCCCAGCATTTT
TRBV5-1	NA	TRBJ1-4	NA	CASSLRDNPNEKLFF	TGCGCCAGCAGCTTGAGGGACAATCCTAATGAAAAACTGTTTTTT
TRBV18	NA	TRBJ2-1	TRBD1	CASSPRQGHRGEQFF	TGTGCCAGCTCACCACGACAGGGCCACAGGGGTGAGCAGTTCTTC
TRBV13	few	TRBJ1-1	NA	CASSLIEAAFF	TGTGCCAGCAGCTTAATAGAGGCGGCTTTCTTT
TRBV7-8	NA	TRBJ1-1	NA	CASSLATRRGAFF	TGTGCCAGCAGCTTAGCCACAAGACGAGGAGCTTTCTTT
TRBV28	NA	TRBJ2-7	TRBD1	CASRWDSTYEQYF	TGTGCCAGCAGATGGGACAGCACCTACGAGCAGTACTTC
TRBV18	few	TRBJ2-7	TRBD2	CASSGTSGTYEQYF	TGTGCCAGCTCCGGGACTAGCGGTACCTACGAGCAGTACTTC
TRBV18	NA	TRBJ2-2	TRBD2	CASSELAANTGELFF	TGTGCCAGCTCAGAGCTAGCGGCGAACACCGGGGAGCTGTTTTTT
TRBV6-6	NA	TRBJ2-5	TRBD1	CASSLTGAASKTQYF	TGTGCCAGCAGCTTGACAGGGGCGGCATCGAAGACCCAGTACTTC
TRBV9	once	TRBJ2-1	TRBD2	CASSVGRAGEREQFF	TGTGCCAGCAGCGTAGGTAGAGCGGGAGAGAGGGAGCAGTTCTTC
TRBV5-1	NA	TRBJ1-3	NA	CASSFGGAPGNTIYF	TGCGCCAGCAGCTTCGGGGGAGCTCCTGGAAACACCATATATTTT
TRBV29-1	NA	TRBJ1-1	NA	CSVSRRGRVVNTEAFF	TGCAGCGTCTCCCGGAGGGGCAGGGTGGTGAACACTGAAGCTTTCTTT
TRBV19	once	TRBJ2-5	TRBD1	CASSRTGAETQYF	TGTGCCAGTAGTAGGACAGGGGCAGAGACCCAGTACTTC
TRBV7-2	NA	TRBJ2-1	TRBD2	CASSLEGGSYNEQFF	TGTGCCAGCAGCTTAGAGGGAGGGTCCTACAATGAGCAGTTCTTC
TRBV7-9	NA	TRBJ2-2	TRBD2	CASSRGTSQLAGELFF	TGTGCCAGCAGCAGAGGGACTAGTCAGCTAGCCGGGGAGCTGTTTTTT
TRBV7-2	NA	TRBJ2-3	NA	CASSFQGTSTDTQYF	TGTGCCAGCAGCTTTCAGGGAACTAGCACAGATACGCAGTATTTT
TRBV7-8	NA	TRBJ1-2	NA	CASSPLAVGYTF	TGTGCCAGCAGCCCATTGGCAGTTGGCTACACCTTC
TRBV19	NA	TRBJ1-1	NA	CASSIVGGAHTEAFF	TGTGCCAGTAGTATAGTGGGGGGGGCGCACACTGAAGCTTTCTTT
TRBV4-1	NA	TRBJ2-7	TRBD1	CASSQEFQGQSYEQYF	TGCGCCAGCAGCCAAGAGTTCCAGGGACAGTCCTACGAGCAGTACTTC
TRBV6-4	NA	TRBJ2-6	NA	CASSDSFTGAGANVLTF	TGTGCCAGCAGTGACTCGTTCACAGGAGCTGGGGCCAACGTCCTGACTTTC
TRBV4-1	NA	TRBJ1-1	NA	CASSQDIAAVVEAFF	TGCGCCAGCAGCCAAGATATCGCGGCAGTGGTTGAAGCTTTCTTT
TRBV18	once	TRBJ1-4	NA	CASSPYSQELFF	TGTGCCAGCTCACCATACTCACAGGAACTGTTTTTT
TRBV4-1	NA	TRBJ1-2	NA	CASSPSGGLDGYTF	TGCGCCAGCAGCCCTTCTGGAGGGTTGGACGGCTACACCTTC
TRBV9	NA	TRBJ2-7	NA	CASSVGGLAYEQYF	TGTGCCAGCAGCGTAGGCGGACTCGCCTACGAGCAGTACTTC
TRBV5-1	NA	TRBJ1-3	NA	CASSLVPRSSGNTIYF	TGCGCCAGCAGCTTGGTTCCCAGAAGCTCTGGAAACACCATATATTTT
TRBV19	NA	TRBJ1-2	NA	CASTLPRAGILYGYTF	TGTGCCAGTACTCTCCCTCGAGCAGGCATCCTCTATGGCTACACCTTC
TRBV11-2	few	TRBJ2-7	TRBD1	CASNPTRQGREQYF	TGTGCCAGCAACCCTACTCGACAGGGGCGGGAGCAGTACTTC
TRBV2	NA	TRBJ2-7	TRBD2	CASSGISDRGTSGSYEQYF	TGTGCCAGCAGTGGAATATCGGACAGGGGAACTAGCGGGAGCTACGAGCAGTACTTC
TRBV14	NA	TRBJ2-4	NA	CASSQTTWNIQYF	TGTGCCAGCAGCCAAACTACTTGGAACATTCAGTACTTC
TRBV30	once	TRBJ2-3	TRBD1	CASDRAGTDTQYF	TGTGCCTCCGACAGGGCGGGCACAGATACGCAGTATTTT
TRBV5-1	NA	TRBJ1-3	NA	CASSLAPKGHSGNTIYF	TGCGCCAGCAGCTTGGCCCCGAAGGGGCACTCTGGAAACACCATATATTTT
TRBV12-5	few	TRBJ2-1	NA	CASGPEVRLGASYNEQFF	TGTGCTAGTGGTCCGGAGGTTCGCCTGGGTGCTAGCTACAATGAGCAGTTCTTC
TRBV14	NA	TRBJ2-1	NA	CASSPSAGRGVDNEQFF	TGTGCCAGCAGCCCATCAGCGGGTCGGGGAGTCGACAATGAGCAGTTCTTC
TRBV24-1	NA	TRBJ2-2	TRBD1	CATSDSGGPNTGELFF	TGTGCCACCAGTGACTCAGGGGGTCCGAACACCGGGGAGCTGTTTTTT
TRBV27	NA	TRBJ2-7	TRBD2	CASSLFSPGTSGKSSYEQYF	TGTGCCAGCAGTTTATTTTCACCAGGGACTAGCGGAAAAAGCTCCTACGAGCAGTACTTC
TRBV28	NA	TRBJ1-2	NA	CASSRGQRNYGYTF	TGTGCCAGCAGTCGAGGACAGCGGAACTATGGCTACACCTTC
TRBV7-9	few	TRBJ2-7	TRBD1	CASSLGDRRFEQYF	TGTGCCAGCAGCTTGGGGGACAGAAGATTCGAGCAGTACTTC
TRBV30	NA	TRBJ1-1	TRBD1	CASRDRTEAFF	TGTGCCTCGAGGGACAGGACTGAAGCTTTCTTT
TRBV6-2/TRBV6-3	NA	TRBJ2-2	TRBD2	CASSYGLAGLGSGELFF	TGTGCCAGCAGTTATGGTCTAGCGGGTCTGGGCAGCGGGGAGCTGTTTTTT
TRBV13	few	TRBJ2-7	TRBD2	CASSWGLADYEQYF	TGTGCCAGCAGCTGGGGACTAGCGGACTACGAGCAGTACTTC
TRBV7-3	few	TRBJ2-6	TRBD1	CASSLSGGRSGANVLTF	TGTGCCAGCAGCTTATCAGGGGGCAGGTCTGGGGCCAACGTCCTGACTTTC
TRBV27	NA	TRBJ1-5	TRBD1	CASSPGGSLNQPQHF	TGTGCCAGCAGTCCAGGGGGCAGTTTGAATCAGCCCCAGCATTTT
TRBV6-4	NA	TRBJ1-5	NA	CASSPNQGSNQPQHF	TGTGCCAGCAGCCCCAATCAGGGTAGCAATCAGCCCCAGCATTTT
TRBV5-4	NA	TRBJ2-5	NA	CASSLGRYGREQETQYF	TGTGCCAGCAGCTTGGGGAGATACGGCAGGGAACAAGAGACCCAGTACTTC
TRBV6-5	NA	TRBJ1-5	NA	CASRGISSNQPQHF	TGTGCCAGCAGGGGCATTTCTAGCAATCAGCCCCAGCATTTT
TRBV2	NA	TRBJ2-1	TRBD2	CASSYSSPAGVYNEQFF	TGTGCCAGCAGTTATTCCTCCCCTGCGGGAGTCTACAATGAGCAGTTCTTC
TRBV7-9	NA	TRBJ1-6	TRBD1	CATTTGTSPLHF	TGTGCCACCACGACAGGGACCTCACCCCTCCACTTT
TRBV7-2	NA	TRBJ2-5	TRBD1	CASSSRGLSQETQYF	TGTGCCAGCAGCTCCAGGGGGCTCTCCCAAGAGACCCAGTACTTC